This T cell receptor beta chain appears in the sequencing data of a study of cytomegalovirus exposure and HLA in healthy donors. In the study overall: Assignment to the Caucasian-associated ancestry cluster applied to approximately 80% of the approximately 400 genotyped donors. The study, taken as a whole, reports: An analysis that was carried out later associated 16,000 or so TCR beta sequences with HLA alleles at 0.05 false discovery rate. By a later analysis, the bulk of CMV-associated TCR beta chains appeared HLA-restricted.

Primers: 60 Vbeta forward and 13 Jbeta reverse. Sequencing was performed with immunoSEQ multiplex PCR; in TCRdb, only in-frame clones are kept and a portion is missing. The sample holds about 82,000 clones, around 80% seen once. This clone was counted only a few times. Its antigen is currently unknown. It was healthy bone marrow donors who served as donors. The junction had 8 bases not matched to a gene; V was cut back by 5 bases and J by 5 bases. CDR1 and CDR2 from the germline V gene are LGHNA and YSLEER. This CDR3 has 15 amino acids. J is TRBJ1-4 and V is TRBV4-3, with 7 bases aligning to TRBD1. Sequencing used PBMCs. This clonotype was obtained from a human donor in good health. DNA of the CDR3: TGCGCCAGCAGCGTAACGACAGGGCCAAATGAAAAACTGTTTTTT. Protein sequence: CASSVTTGPNEKLFF.